These T cell receptor beta chains were read from a single sample in a study of regulatory T cells in long-lasting Graves disease. TCRdb recomputed calls from the multiplex PCR reads with MiXCR, one row per CDR3 protein. The repertoire holds roughly 400,000 distinct CDR3 sequences, with 21% as singletons. Sequencing used peripheral blood mononuclear cells (PBMCs), obtained when the disease was refractory, from a patient treated with antithyroid drugs. Every receptor here comes from a female donor with Graves disease. The CDR3 runs from the conserved cysteine through the conserved F or W. The D gene is left open where the match is weak. Clone size is given for some rows only: seen once, a few or many times, or a class if the clone is expanded.

clone_size,j_call,d_call,v_call,cdr3_aa,cdr3_nt
many,TRBJ2-7,TRBD1,TRBV6-2/TRBV6-3,CASSYPTGPRSSYEQYF,TGTGCCAGCAGTTACCCGACAGGGCCCCGCAGCTCCTACGAGCAGTACTTC
many,TRBJ2-7,.,TRBV27,CASSLRGNRAYEQYF,TGTGCCAGCAGTTTAAGGGGGAACAGGGCCTACGAGCAGTACTTC
.,TRBJ2-7,TRBD1,TRBV28,CASRGDRANYEQYF,TGTGCCAGCAGGGGGGACAGGGCAAACTACGAGCAGTACTTC
many,TRBJ2-2,.,TRBV11-1,CASSLVAAGNTGELFF,TGTGCCAGCAGCTTAGTAGCGGCGGGAAACACCGGGGAGCTGTTTTTT
.,TRBJ2-7,.,TRBV12-3/TRBV12-4,CASIPQGRVRVGEQYF,TGTGCCAGCATCCCGCAGGGCAGGGTACGGGTTGGCGAGCAGTACTTC
few,TRBJ1-6,TRBD1,TRBV4-1,CASSQPVGQGNSPLHF,TGCGCCAGCAGCCAGCCGGTTGGACAGGGAAATTCACCCCTCCACTTT
many,TRBJ1-2,.,TRBV6-5,CASSYSNRETNYGYTF,TGTGCCAGCAGTTACTCGAACAGGGAAACTAACTATGGCTACACCTTC
few,TRBJ2-7,.,TRBV6-1,CASRSDETYEQYF,TGTGCCAGCAGAAGCGACGAGACCTACGAGCAGTACTTC
many,TRBJ2-4,.,TRBV12-3/TRBV12-4,CASSSGTNIQYF,TGTGCCAGCAGTTCCGGGACAAACATTCAGTACTTC
.,TRBJ2-3,.,TRBV3-1,CASSHRGTDTQYF,TGTGCCAGCAGCCACCGAGGGACAGATACGCAGTATTTT
.,TRBJ2-1,.,TRBV28,CASSLTMDNEQFF,TGTGCCAGCAGTTTAACTATGGACAATGAGCAGTTCTTC
many,TRBJ2-2,.,TRBV2,CASSDKSNTGELFF,TGTGCCAGCAGTGACAAGTCGAACACCGGGGAGCTGTTTTTT
.,TRBJ2-1,.,TRBV7-2,CASSLGSPSYNEQFF,TGTGCCAGCAGCTTGGGGAGCCCCTCCTACAATGAGCAGTTCTTC
many,TRBJ2-7,TRBD1,TRBV29-1,CSVEAPGTGGGVYEQYF,TGCAGCGTTGAAGCCCCCGGGACAGGGGGAGGGGTCTACGAGCAGTACTTC
.,TRBJ2-1,.,TRBV20-1,CSASPTNEQFF,TGCAGTGCTAGTCCCACCAATGAGCAGTTCTTC
many,TRBJ1-4,.,TRBV7-9,CASSLFDQFREKLFF,TGTGCCAGCAGCTTATTTGACCAGTTCCGTGAAAAACTGTTTTTT
many,TRBJ1-5,TRBD1,TRBV28,CASSHRQGDQPQHF,TGTGCCAGCAGCCACAGACAGGGTGATCAGCCCCAGCATTTT
many,TRBJ2-7,.,TRBV12-3/TRBV12-4,CASSFIDSYEQYF,TGTGCCAGCAGTTTTATAGACTCCTACGAGCAGTACTTC
.,TRBJ1-2,.,TRBV6-2/TRBV6-3,CASSYQGLGYTF,TGTGCCAGCAGTTACCAGGGGCTCGGCTACACCTTC
.,TRBJ2-7,.,TRBV12-3/TRBV12-4,CASTPGSTPTRGQYF,TGTGCCAGCACCCCGGGGTCGACCCCTACCCGCGGGCAGTACTTC
many,TRBJ2-1,.,TRBV27,CASSYGYNEQFF,TGTGCCAGCAGTTATGGCTACAATGAGCAGTTCTTC
few,TRBJ1-1,.,TRBV19,CASGRGMNTEAFF,TGTGCCAGTGGACGAGGGATGAACACTGAAGCTTTCTTT
many,TRBJ2-5,.,TRBV12-3/TRBV12-4,CASRDSRREETQYF,TGTGCCAGCCGCGACTCCCGAAGAGAAGAGACCCAGTACTTC
many,TRBJ2-2,.,TRBV7-3,CASSSGSLGELFF,TGTGCCAGCAGCTCCGGGTCGCTCGGGGAGCTGTTTTTT
many,TRBJ2-7,TRBD2,TRBV19,CASSPTSGFSYEQYF,TGTGCCAGTAGCCCGACTAGCGGCTTTTCCTACGAGCAGTACTTC
.,TRBJ2-1,TRBD2,TRBV18,CASSPVGLAPSYNEQFF,TGTGCCAGCTCACCAGTGGGACTAGCGCCTTCCTACAATGAGCAGTTCTTC
.,TRBJ2-7,TRBD2,TRBV6-1,CASSESPGLVYEQYF,TGTGCCAGCAGTGAATCCCCCGGACTAGTCTACGAGCAGTACTTC
few,TRBJ2-3,.,TRBV7-9,CASSLSAPDTQYF,TGTGCCAGCAGCTTGTCGGCCCCAGATACGCAGTATTTT
few,TRBJ2-7,.,TRBV6-1,CASSRDPGGPYEQYF,TGTGCCAGCAGCCGCGACCCCGGGGGGCCCTACGAGCAGTACTTC